This T cell receptor (beta chain) was recorded in a study of OX40 agonist ivuxolimab in advanced cancers. Findings of the study overall: Some patients without response likewise showed low normalized clonal expansion.

Sequenced by immunoSEQ multiplex PCR; TCRdb stores in-frame clones only, minus some. The repertoire holds 70,000 or so clones, with more than 65% as singletons. The CDR3 totals 15 residues. Germline V CDR1 and CDR2: MGHRA, YSYEKL. V shed 0 bases and J 3 bases; nucleotides not matched to a gene: 3. With respect to this clone: Its antigen is undetermined.

This clonotype was sampled from an adult with an advanced solid tumor such as melanoma, head and neck, liver or kidney cancer. The V call is TRBV4-1, the J call TRBJ2-3, with 7 bases identical to TRBD2. The sample was CD4+ or CD8+ T cells sorted from blood, taken in a trial of the OX40 agonist ivuxolimab. DNA of the CDR3: TGCGCCAGCAGCCAAGATCGACTAGCTACAGATACGCAGTATTTT. Its protein is CASSQDRLATDTQYF.